The 20 T cell receptor beta chains in this list originate from one sample, sequenced in a study of beta chain features in type 1 diabetes. The sequenced template was cDNA made from the entire isolated RNA. TCRdb keeps only in-frame clones here, not all; method: immunoSEQ multiplex PCR. This sample carries about 180,000 clones, about 13% of them seen once, and the ten largest clones take approximately 0.64%. The source material was central memory CD4+ T cells from blood. The source is a woman aged 18-35 years in good health.

CDR3 protein: CASSQDYVEYNEQFF. The DNA for the CDR3 is TGTGCCAGCAGCCAAGATTATGTGGAGTACAATGAGCAGTTCTTC. The gene calls are TRBV4-2 and TRBJ2-1, with D unresolved. The V gene lost 0 bases and the J gene lost 4 bases, with 10 bases spanning the gap. From germline, CDR1 is LGHNA and CDR2 YNFKEQ. CDR3 length: 15 residues.

This clone was observed a few times. V and J are TRBV10-3 and TRBJ1-1; a possible D gene is TRBD1 (5 bases). CDR3 length: 13 amino acids. Germline V gene lookup returns CDR1 ENHRY and CDR2 SYGVKD. V gave up 6 bases and J gave up 2 bases, with 10 bases separating them. The CDR3 DNA is TGTGCCATCAGGAAACAGGAAAACACTGAAGCTTTCTTT. Translation gives CAIRKQENTEAFF.

This clone was counted only a few times. The rearrangement joins TRBV25-1 to TRBJ2-6; the match to TRBD2 covers 7 bases. The CDR3 is 18 amino acids. V trimming: 4 bases; J trimming: 4 bases; junction bases outside the gene matches: 13. The germline V gene has CDR1 MGHDK and CDR2 SYGVNS. CDR3 protein: CASSGTTGEGSGANVLTF. CDR3 coding DNA: TGTGCCAGCAGTGGCACTACGGGGGAGGGTTCCGGGGCCAACGTCCTGACTTTC.

This clone has only a few counts. The rearrangement joins TRBV9 to TRBJ2-1, with 12 bases matching TRBD2. Germline CDR1 reads SGDLS; CDR2 reads YYNGEE. CDR3 length: 15 amino acids. With V trimmed by 1 base and J by 8 bases, 4 bases remained unmatched. CDR3 residues: CASSVTSGRTDEQFF. The CDR3 nucleotides are TGTGCCAGCAGCGTAACTAGCGGGAGGACGGATGAGCAGTTCTTC.

This chain uses TRBV4-1 with TRBJ2-5; possibly TRBD1 for D (5 bases). Germline CDR1 MGHRA, CDR2 YSYEKL. The length of the CDR3 is 15 residues. Trimming left V 5 bases short and J 5 bases short, with 18 bases between. In DNA form, the CDR3 reads TGCGCCAGCAGCGCACTGCAGGGCGTGGGGGAGACCCAGTACTTC. This gives the protein CASSALQGVGETQYF.

CDR3: CASSPQTSGREFF. The DNA of the CDR3 is TGTGCCAGCAGTCCACAGACTAGCGGGAGGGAGTTCTTC. The gene calls are TRBV28 and TRBJ2-1, with 14 bases that match TRBD2. The CDR3 loop spans 13 amino acids. Trimming took 5 bases from V and 14 from J; bases not matched to a gene: 5. CDR1 MDHEN and CDR2 SYDVKM come from the germline V gene. Based on the CDR3 plus reference TRBV28 and TRBJ2-1, the full variable domain is DVKVTQSSRYLVKRTGEKVFLECVQDMDHENMFWYRQDPGLGLRLIYFSYDVKMKEKGDIPEGYSVSREKKERFSLILESASTNQTSMYLCASSPQTSGREFFGPGTRLTVL.

In this sample, this clone turned up a few times. This sequence joins TRBV5-4 and TRBJ2-3; TRBD2 matches at 10 bases. The germline V gene has CDR1 SGHNT and CDR2 YYREEE (reference sequence). The V and J ends lost 6 bases and 1 base, in that order; junction bases with no gene match: 11. This CDR3 has 17 residues. DNA for the CDR3: TGTGCCAGCACCCCGGGAGCGGGAGGGCGAGGCACAGATACGCAGTATTTT. Amino acid sequence: CASTPGAGGRGTDTQYF.

As DNA, the CDR3 is TGTGCCAGCAGTCCAAGGACTGCCGCCTACGAGCAGTACTTC. Amino acid sequence: CASSPRTAAYEQYF. This rearrangement joins TRBV27 to TRBJ2-7; perhaps TRBD2 as D (5 bases). The CDR3 is made up of 14 amino acids. Deletions cut 5 bases from V and 2 bases from J, with 13 bases between. Germline CDR1 reads MNHEY; CDR2 reads SMNVEV (reference sequence).

This rearrangement joins TRBV27 to TRBJ1-2; 9 bases fit TRBD1. The CDR3 consists of 13 residues. After removal of 5 bases from V and 5 bases from J, the junction contained 3 bases not matched to a gene. Germline values: CDR1 MNHEY, CDR2 SMNVEV (reference sequence). CDR3 coding DNA: TGTGCCAGCAGTGGACAGGGGCGATATGGCTACACCTTC. Amino acid sequence: CASSGQGRYGYTF.

The rearrangement links TRBV30 to TRBJ1-2; possible D gene TRBD1, 6 bases. There are 12 residues in the CDR3. Germline CDR1 and CDR2: GTSNPN and SVGIG (reference sequence). Trimming cost V 4 bases and J 8 bases, with 14 bases left between them. The CDR3 region has the DNA TGTGCCTGGACCCTAACAGGGCGAGGCTACACCTTC. This codes for CAWTLTGRGYTF.

This clone was observed a few times. The V and J genes are TRBV7-8 and TRBJ2-7; perhaps TRBD1 as D (6 bases). This CDR3 has 12 amino acids. V was clipped by 5 bases and J by 5 bases, with 10 bases between them. Germline-derived CDR1 and CDR2 are SGHVS and FQNEAQ. The CDR3 bases are TGTGCCAGCAGCAACAACAGGGACGAGCAGTACTTC. This codes for CASSNNRDEQYF.

V and J are TRBV7-2 and TRBJ1-2, with TRBD1 matching 7 bases. Germline V CDR1 and CDR2: SGHTA, FQGNSA. The CDR3 runs 13 residues. The V gene end was trimmed by 6 bases and the J gene end by 4 bases; junction bases not matched to a gene: 5. The CDR3 is CASSLGQFYGYTF. CDR3 in DNA: TGTGCCAGCAGTTTGGGACAGTTCTATGGCTACACCTTC.

This clone has only a few counts. The chain has TRBV7-2 and TRBJ2-7, with a weak D call TRBD2 (5 bases). Germline CDR1 and CDR2: SGHTA and FQGNSA. Trimming took off 1 base at V and 5 bases at J, with 15 bases between the two ends. This CDR3 contains 15 residues. The chain's CDR3 is CASSLGLAWNNEQYF. CDR3 nucleotide sequence: TGTGCCAGCAGCTTAGGCCTAGCTTGGAACAACGAGCAGTACTTC.

This clone has a single count. V is TRBV4-3 and J is TRBJ1-5; D not resolved. V lost 3 bases and J lost 3, with 6 bases in between. This CDR3 spans 13 amino acids. The germline CDR1 and CDR2 sequences are LGHNA and YSLEER. This CDR3 reads CASSQDFNQPQHF. Written as DNA, the CDR3 is TGCGCCAGCAGCCAGGACTTCAATCAGCCCCAGCATTTT.

The rearrangement joins TRBV9 to TRBJ2-1; 7 nucleotides match TRBD2. The CDR3 runs to 15 residues. CDR1 and CDR2 (germline): SGDLS, YYNGEE. With V trimmed by 0 bases and J by 1 base, 1 base remained unmatched. The CDR3 is CASSVGLASYNEQFF. The DNA for the CDR3 is TGTGCCAGCAGCGTAGGACTAGCTTCCTACAATGAGCAGTTCTTC.

V usage is TRBV7-9 and J usage is TRBJ1-4, with D tentatively TRBD1 (6 bases). The V end was cut by 3 bases, the J end by 5 bases, with 7 bases between. Germline CDR1 SEHNR, CDR2 FQNEAQ (reference sequence). The CDR3 contains 13 residues. As DNA, the CDR3 is TGTGCCAGCAGCTTTCAGGGGAATGAAAAACTGTTTTTT. Protein product: CASSFQGNEKLFF.

This clone was counted between two and nine times. The CDR3 protein is CASSPGGPTNYGYTF. In DNA form, the CDR3 reads TGTGCCAGCAGCCCCGGGGGGCCTACTAACTATGGCTACACCTTC. The V call is TRBV9, the J call TRBJ1-2, with a possible D match to TRBD1 (6 bases). Germline V CDR1 and CDR2: SGDLS, YYNGEE. Between the trimmed V and J ends, which lost 4 bases and 0 bases, there was a span of 13 bases. The length of the CDR3 is 15 residues.

This clone was detected only a few times. CDR3 region: CASSATQQDGLAKNIQYF. For the CDR3, the DNA is TGTGCCAGCAGCGCCACACAACAGGATGGCTTAGCCAAAAACATTCAGTACTTC. The genes are TRBV9 and TRBJ2-4, with D tentatively TRBD1 (5 bases). The CDR3 loop spans 18 amino acids. Trimming shortened V by 3 bases and J by 0 bases, and 19 bases separated the two germline ends. Per germline, CDR1 SGDLS and CDR2 YYNGEE.

This clone was observed a handful of times. V usage is TRBV11-2 and J usage is TRBJ2-1; 13 nucleotides line up with TRBD2. Germline loops: CDR1 SGHAT, CDR2 FQNNGV. This CDR3 comprises 15 residues. The V and J ends lost 6 bases and 6 bases, in that order; junction bases with no gene match: 5. The CDR3 here is CASRGLAGVSNEQFF. CDR3 coding DNA: TGTGCCAGCAGAGGACTAGCGGGAGTGAGCAATGAGCAGTTCTTC.

This clone has a handful of counts. The chain has TRBV28 and TRBJ2-7; 9 nucleotides match TRBD2. This CDR3 is built from 15 residues. V gave up 7 bases and J gave up 3 bases; unmatched junction bases: 10. Germline CDR1 is MDHEN and CDR2 is SYDVKM. CDR3 loop: CASISLAGTFYEQYF. CDR3 bases: TGTGCCAGCATTTCTCTAGCGGGGACTTTCTACGAGCAGTACTTC. The variable domain in full, completed from reference TRBV28 and TRBJ2-7, reads DVKVTQSSRYLVKRTGEKVFLECVQDMDHENMFWYRQDPGLGLRLIYFSYDVKMKEKGDIPEGYSVSREKKERFSLILESASTNQTSMYLCASISLAGTFYEQYFGPGTRLTVT.